The next 9 T cell receptor beta chains were all read from a single sample in a study of cytomegalovirus exposure and HLA in healthy donors. Produced via immunoSEQ multiplex PCR; TCRdb's table is partial and in-frame only. The sample has some 80,000 clones, 85% to 95% seen once. The specimen was PBMCs. Receptor source: a woman under 30 in good health and CMV-seronegative.

The DNA for the CDR3 is TGCAGCGTTGAAGTTTTGGACAGGAAAGACAATGAGCAGTTCTTC. It yields the protein CSVEVLDRKDNEQFF. The chain employs TRBV29-1 and TRBJ2-1, with 7 bases identical to TRBD1. The CDR3 is made up of 15 amino acids. Trimming at V came to 1 base and at J to 5 bases, leaving 8 bases not matched to a gene. Germline V gene data show CDR1 as SQVTM and CDR2 as ANQGSEA.

The chain couples TRBV7-2 to TRBJ2-1, with a possible D match to TRBD1 (7 bases). Germline V gene lookup returns CDR1 SGHTA and CDR2 FQGNSA. Trimming removed 5 bases at V and 7 bases at J, with 12 bases between. The CDR3 consists of 13 residues. This chain's CDR3 is CASSQGGVNEQFF. The CDR3 DNA is TGTGCCAGCAGCCAGGGGGGAGTAAATGAGCAGTTCTTC.

CDR3 bases: TGTGCCAGCAGCTTGTACGGGACAGGGGAGAACACTGAAGCTTTCTTT. Protein sequence: CASSLYGTGENTEAFF. This rearrangement joins TRBV5-6 to TRBJ1-1; 10 bases are a match to TRBD1. This CDR3 is 16 amino acids long. V shed 1 base, J shed 1 base, and the junction held 4 bases outside the gene matches. The germline V gene encodes CDR1 SGHDT and CDR2 YYEEEE.

This clone came up once. This chain joins TRBV7-8 and TRBJ2-7, with 8 bases fitting TRBD2. CDR1 and CDR2 from the germline V gene are SGHVS and FQNEAQ. Unmatched junction bases numbered 21, after V lost 7 bases and J lost 1 base. The CDR3 extends over 19 amino acids. CDR3 DNA: TGTGCCAGCAAGTCCGGCTGGTGGGGCGGGAGGTTGGCGTCCTACGAGCAGTACTTC. Residues: CASKSGWWGGRLASYEQYF.

J is TRBJ1-2 and V is TRBV19, with TRBD1 identical over 7 bases. Germline-derived CDR1 and CDR2 are LNHDA and SQIVND (reference sequence). The V and J ends lost 6 bases and 0 bases, in that order; junction bases with no gene match: 4. The CDR3 spans 14 residues. Written as DNA, the CDR3 is TGTGCCAGTAGGGAAGGGGGCGCTAACTATGGCTACACCTTC. Translating gives CASREGGANYGYTF.

This clone was seen once. This chain connects TRBV7-9 to TRBJ2-1; no firm D call. This CDR3 has 16 residues. Germline V CDR1 and CDR2: SEHNR, FQNEAQ (reference sequence). V shed 5 bases and J shed 0 bases, with 14 bases lying between them. DNA for the CDR3: TGTGCCAGCAGCCCTGTGGTCTGGAGCTCCTACAATGAGCAGTTCTTC. Protein: CASSPVVWSSYNEQFF.

This chain connects TRBV6-1 to TRBJ1-2; TRBD1 matches 7 bases. Germline-derived CDR1 and CDR2 are MNHNS and SASEGT. The CDR3 extends over 15 amino acids. The J segment lost 4 bases and the V segment lost 6 bases, leaving 11 bases of the junction unmatched. CDR3 nucleotides: TGTGCCAGCAGAAACCCGACAGGGCAACCCTATGGCTACACCTTC. This codes for CASRNPTGQPYGYTF.

This chain connects TRBV29-1 to TRBJ2-2; D not certain. The germline CDR1 and CDR2 sequences are SQVTM and ANQGSEA. V was cut by 5 bases and J by 3 bases, with 10 bases left in between. The CDR3 runs to 13 residues. The DNA for the CDR3 is TGCAGCGTTACTAACACCGACACCGGGGAGCTGTTTTTT. Translating gives CSVTNTDTGELFF.

The chain couples TRBV28 to TRBJ1-2, with TRBD1 matching 7 bases. The CDR3 has 16 residues. With V trimmed by 7 bases and J by 1 base, 12 bases remained unmatched. Germline values: CDR1 MDHEN, CDR2 SYDVKM. The CDR3 DNA is TGTGCCAGCACCTCGCAGGGGCGACAGGGTAACTATGGCTACACCTTC. Protein product: CASTSQGRQGNYGYTF.